This T cell receptor (beta chain) was sequenced in a study of T-cell reconstitution after alpha-beta-depleted transplantation in children. The study, taken as a whole, reports: From newly produced T cells came most of the T-cell counts and diversity one year after transplant. There were reportedly several hundred expanded graft clones from which alpha-beta T cells came about two months after transplant. High day-60 TCRbeta diversity in some patients came from surviving recipient T cells and thymic progenitors.

A library of TCRbeta sequences, prepared with unique molecular identifiers, was generated. MiXCR was run by TCRdb on the PCR reads, yielding one entry per CDR3 protein. The sample includes about 870,000 distinct CDR3 sequences, roughly 15% of them seen just once. As regards this clonotype: Antigen specificity is unknown.

Germline CDR1 is DFQATT and CDR2 is SNEGSKA (reference sequence). V shed 6 bases, J shed 3 bases, and the junction held 6 bases outside the gene matches. The CDR3 consists of 14 residues. The TCR comes from a male patient younger than 18 who had a stem cell transplant for acute lymphoblastic leukemia, so the T cells may come from the graft donor. The material sequenced was PBMCs, mostly from graft donor cells, taken 360 days after TCRalphabeta/CD19-depleted stem cell transplant. The chain recombines TRBV20-1 with TRBJ2-5; 11 bases agree with TRBD2. CDR3 sequence reads: CSAIRLAGKETQYF. The CDR3 nucleotides are TGCAGTGCCATACGACTAGCGGGAAAAGAGACCCAGTACTTC.